This T cell receptor (beta chain) stems from a study of control samples from healthy donors and cancer patients. V lost 3 bases to trimming and J lost 6 bases; unmatched junction nucleotides: 8. In germline, CDR1 is WNHNN, CDR2 SYGVQD (reference sequence). The CDR3 has 15 residues. Clones were read by immunoSEQ multiplex PCR, and TCRdb kept only the in-frame ones, dropping some. The table has fewer than 200,000 clones, more than 80% seen once. This sequence was found in a young man in good health. Sequenced material: blood. The J gene is TRBJ2-7, the V gene TRBV10-1, with TRBD2 matching over 10 bases. The CDR3 DNA follows: TGCGCCAGCAGTGACCGGACTAGCGGCCAGGGCGAGCAGTACTTC. This translates into CASSDRTSGQGEQYF.